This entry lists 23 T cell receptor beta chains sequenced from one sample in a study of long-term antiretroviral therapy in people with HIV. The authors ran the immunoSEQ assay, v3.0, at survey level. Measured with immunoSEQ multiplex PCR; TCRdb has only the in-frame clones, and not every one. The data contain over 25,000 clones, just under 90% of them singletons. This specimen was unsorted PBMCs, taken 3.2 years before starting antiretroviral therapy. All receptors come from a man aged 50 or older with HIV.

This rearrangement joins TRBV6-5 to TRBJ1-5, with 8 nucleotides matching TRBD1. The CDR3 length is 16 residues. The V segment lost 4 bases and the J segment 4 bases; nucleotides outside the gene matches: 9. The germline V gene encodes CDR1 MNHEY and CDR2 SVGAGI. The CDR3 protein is CASSSMDRDRNQPQHF. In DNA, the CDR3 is TGTGCCAGCAGTTCCATGGACAGGGACCGGAATCAGCCCCAGCATTTT.

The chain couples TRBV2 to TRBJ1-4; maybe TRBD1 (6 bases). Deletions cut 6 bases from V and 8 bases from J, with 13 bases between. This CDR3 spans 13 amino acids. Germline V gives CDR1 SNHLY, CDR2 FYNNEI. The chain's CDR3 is CASSAQGGEKLFF. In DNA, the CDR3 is TGTGCCAGCAGCGCACAGGGAGGGGAAAAACTGTTTTTT. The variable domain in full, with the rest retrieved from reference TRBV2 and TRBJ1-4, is EPEVTQTPSHQVTQMGQEVILRCVPISNHLYFYWYRQILGQKVEFLVSFYNNEISEKSEIFDDQFSVERPDGSNFTLKIRSTKLEDSAMYFCASSAQGGEKLFFGSGTQLSVL.

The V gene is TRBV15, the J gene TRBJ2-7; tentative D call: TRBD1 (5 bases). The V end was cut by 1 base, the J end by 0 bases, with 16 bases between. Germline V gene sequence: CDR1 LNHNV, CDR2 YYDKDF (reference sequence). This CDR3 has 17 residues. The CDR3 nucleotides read TGTGCCACCAGCAGAGTTTGGGGCAGGGCCAGCTCCTACGAGCAGTACTTC. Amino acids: CATSRVWGRASSYEQYF.

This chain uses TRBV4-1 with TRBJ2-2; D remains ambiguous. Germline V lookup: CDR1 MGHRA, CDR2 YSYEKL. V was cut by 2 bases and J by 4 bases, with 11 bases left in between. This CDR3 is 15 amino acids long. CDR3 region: CASSQRAAATGELFF. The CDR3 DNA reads TGCGCCAGCAGCCAACGGGCCGCGGCCACCGGGGAGCTGTTTTTT.

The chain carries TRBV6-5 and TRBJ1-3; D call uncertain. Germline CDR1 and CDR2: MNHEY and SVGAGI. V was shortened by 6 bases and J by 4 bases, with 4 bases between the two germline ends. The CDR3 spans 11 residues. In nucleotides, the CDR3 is TGTGCCAGCAGGTTCGGAAACACCATATATTTT. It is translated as CASRFGNTIYF.

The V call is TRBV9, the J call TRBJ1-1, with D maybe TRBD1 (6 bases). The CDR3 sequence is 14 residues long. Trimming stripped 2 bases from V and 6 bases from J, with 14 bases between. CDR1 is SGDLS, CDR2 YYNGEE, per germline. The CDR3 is CASSVGGRYAEAFF. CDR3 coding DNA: TGTGCCAGCAGCGTGGGGGGCAGGTACGCTGAAGCTTTCTTT.

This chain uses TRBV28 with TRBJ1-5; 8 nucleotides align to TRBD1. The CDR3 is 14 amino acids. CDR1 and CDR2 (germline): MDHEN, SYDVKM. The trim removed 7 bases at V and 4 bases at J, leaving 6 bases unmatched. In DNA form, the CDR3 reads TGTGCCAGCAATTGGGGACAGGAGAATCAGCCCCAGCATTTT. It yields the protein CASNWGQENQPQHF. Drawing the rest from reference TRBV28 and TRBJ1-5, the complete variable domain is DVKVTQSSRYLVKRTGEKVFLECVQDMDHENMFWYRQDPGLGLRLIYFSYDVKMKEKGDIPEGYSVSREKKERFSLILESASTNQTSMYLCASNWGQENQPQHFGDGTRLSIL.

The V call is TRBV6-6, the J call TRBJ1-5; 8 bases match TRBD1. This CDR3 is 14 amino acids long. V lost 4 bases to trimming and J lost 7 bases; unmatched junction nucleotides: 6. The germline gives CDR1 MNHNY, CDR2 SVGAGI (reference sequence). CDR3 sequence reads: CASSWGTGGQPQHF. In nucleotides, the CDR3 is TGTGCCAGCAGTTGGGGGACAGGAGGGCAGCCCCAGCATTTT.

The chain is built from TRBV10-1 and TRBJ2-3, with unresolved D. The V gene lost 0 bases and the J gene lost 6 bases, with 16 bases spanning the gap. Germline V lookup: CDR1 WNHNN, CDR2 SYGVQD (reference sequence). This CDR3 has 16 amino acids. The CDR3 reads CASSESFRPGMDTQYF. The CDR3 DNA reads TGCGCCAGCAGTGAGTCTTTCCGCCCTGGTATGGATACGCAGTATTTT.

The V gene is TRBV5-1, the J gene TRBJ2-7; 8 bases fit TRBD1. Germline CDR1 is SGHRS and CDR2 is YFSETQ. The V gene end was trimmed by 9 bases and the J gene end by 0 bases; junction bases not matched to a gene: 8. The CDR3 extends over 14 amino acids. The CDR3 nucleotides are TGCGCCACAGGACAGGGATCGGGCTCCTACGAGCAGTACTTC. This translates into CATGQGSGSYEQYF. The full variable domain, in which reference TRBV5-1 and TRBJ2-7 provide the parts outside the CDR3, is KAGVTQTPRYLIKTRGQQVTLSCSPISGHRSVSWYQQTPGQGLQFLFEYFSETQRNKGNFPGRFSGRQFSNSRSEMNVSTLELGDSALYLCATGQGSGSYEQYFGPGTRLTVT.

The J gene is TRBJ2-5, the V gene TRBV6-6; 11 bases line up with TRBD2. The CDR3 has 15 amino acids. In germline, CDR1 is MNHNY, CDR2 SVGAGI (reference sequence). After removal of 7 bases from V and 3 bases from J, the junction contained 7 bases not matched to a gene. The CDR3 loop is CASNLAGGQKETQYF. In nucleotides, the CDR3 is TGTGCCAGCAACTTAGCGGGGGGGCAAAAAGAGACCCAGTACTTC.

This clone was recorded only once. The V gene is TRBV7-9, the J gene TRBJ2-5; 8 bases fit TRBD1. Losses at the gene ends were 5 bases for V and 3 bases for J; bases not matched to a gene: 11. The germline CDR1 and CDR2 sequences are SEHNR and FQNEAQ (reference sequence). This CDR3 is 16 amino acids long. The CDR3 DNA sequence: TGTGCCAGCAGCCCAGGGACAGGAATAACCGAAGAGACCCAGTACTTC. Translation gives CASSPGTGITEETQYF.

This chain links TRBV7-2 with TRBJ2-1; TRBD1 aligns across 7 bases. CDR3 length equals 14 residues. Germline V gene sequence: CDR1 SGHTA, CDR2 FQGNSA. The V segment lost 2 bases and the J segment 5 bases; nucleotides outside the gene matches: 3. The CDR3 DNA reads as TGTGCCAGCAGCTTACAACAGGGGCACAATGAGCAGTTCTTC. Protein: CASSLQQGHNEQFF.

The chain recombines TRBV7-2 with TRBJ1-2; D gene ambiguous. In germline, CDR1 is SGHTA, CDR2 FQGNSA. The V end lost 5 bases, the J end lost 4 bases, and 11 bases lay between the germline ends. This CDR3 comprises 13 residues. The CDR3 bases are TGTGCCAGCAGCCCCCGTTCTCTCTATGGCTACACCTTC. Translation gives CASSPRSLYGYTF.

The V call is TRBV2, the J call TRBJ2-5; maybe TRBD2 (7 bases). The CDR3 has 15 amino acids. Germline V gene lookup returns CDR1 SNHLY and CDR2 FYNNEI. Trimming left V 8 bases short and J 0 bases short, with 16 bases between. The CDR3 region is CASDRGGGHQETQYF. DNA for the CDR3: TGTGCCAGCGATCGTGGGGGGGGGCACCAAGAGACCCAGTACTTC.

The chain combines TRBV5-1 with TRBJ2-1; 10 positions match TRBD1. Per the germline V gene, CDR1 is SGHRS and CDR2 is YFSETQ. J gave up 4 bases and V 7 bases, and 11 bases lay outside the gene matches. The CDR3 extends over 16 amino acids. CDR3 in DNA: TGCGCCAGCTTTGAAGACAGGGGGCGCGTTTACAATGAGCAGTTCTTC. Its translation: CASFEDRGRVYNEQFF. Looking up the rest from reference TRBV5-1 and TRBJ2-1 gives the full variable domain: KAGVTQTPRYLIKTRGQQVTLSCSPISGHRSVSWYQQTPGQGLQFLFEYFSETQRNKGNFPGRFSGRQFSNSRSEMNVSTLELGDSALYLCASFEDRGRVYNEQFFGPGTRLTVL.

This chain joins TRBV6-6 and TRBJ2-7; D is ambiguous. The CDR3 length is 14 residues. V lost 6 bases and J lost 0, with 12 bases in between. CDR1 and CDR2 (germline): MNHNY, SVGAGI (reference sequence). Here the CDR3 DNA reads TGTGCCAGCAGCGGACCGCGGAGCTCCTACGAGCAGTACTTC. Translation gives CASSGPRSSYEQYF.

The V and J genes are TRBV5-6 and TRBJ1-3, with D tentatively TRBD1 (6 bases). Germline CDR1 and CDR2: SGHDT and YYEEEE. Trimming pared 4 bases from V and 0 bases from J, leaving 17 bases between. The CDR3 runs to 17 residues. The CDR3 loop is CASSEKWGAYSGNTIYF. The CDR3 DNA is TGTGCCAGCAGCGAGAAATGGGGGGCTTACTCTGGAAACACCATATATTTT.

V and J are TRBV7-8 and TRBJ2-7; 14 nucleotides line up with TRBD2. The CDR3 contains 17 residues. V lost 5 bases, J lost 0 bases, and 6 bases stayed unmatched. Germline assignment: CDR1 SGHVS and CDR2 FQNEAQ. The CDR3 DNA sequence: TGTGCCAGCAGCCGGACTAGCGGGGGGTCATTCTCCTACGAGCAGTACTTC. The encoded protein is CASSRTSGGSFSYEQYF.

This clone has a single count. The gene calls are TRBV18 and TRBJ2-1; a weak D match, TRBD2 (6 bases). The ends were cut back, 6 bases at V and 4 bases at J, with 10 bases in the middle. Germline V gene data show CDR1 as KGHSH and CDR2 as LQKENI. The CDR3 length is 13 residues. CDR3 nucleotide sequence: TGTGCCAGCTCTCCGGGGACTTACAATGAGCAGTTCTTC. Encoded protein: CASSPGTYNEQFF.

CDR3 protein: CASSSGPAGGNIQYF. In DNA form, the CDR3 reads TGTGCCAGTAGTTCCGGTCCGGCAGGCGGCAACATTCAGTACTTC. The rearrangement joins TRBV19 to TRBJ2-4; D is unresolved. From germline, CDR1 is LNHDA and CDR2 SQIVND (reference sequence). The length of the CDR3 is 15 residues. V lost 5 bases and J 7 bases, leaving 18 bases between the germline ends.

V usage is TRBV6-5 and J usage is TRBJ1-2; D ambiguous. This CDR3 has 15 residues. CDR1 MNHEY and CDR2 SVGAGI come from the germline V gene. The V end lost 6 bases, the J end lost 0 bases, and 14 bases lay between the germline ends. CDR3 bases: TGTGCCAGCAGCCTCGAAGACACCGCTAACTATGGCTACACCTTC. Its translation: CASSLEDTANYGYTF.

The CDR3 nucleotides read TGCGCCAGCAGCAGGGACGGAAGCTCTGGGGCCAACGTCCTGACTTTC. This translates into CASSRDGSSGANVLTF. The V and J genes are TRBV5-1 and TRBJ2-6; D could derive from TRBD1 or TRBD2 (5 bases each). V was pared by 4 bases and J by 0 bases, with 11 bases between. This CDR3 contains 16 residues. Germline lookup yields CDR1 SGHRS and CDR2 YFSETQ.